This T cell receptor beta chain appears in the sequencing data of a study of tumor-infiltrating lymphocytes in primary liver carcinoma. Co-extracted RNA and DNA came from approximately 20-30 mg of unsorted bulk tissue. Sampling of each tumor involved five separate regions. Every tumor sample had over 85% viable tumor cells. Per germline, CDR1 LGHNA and CDR2 YNFKEQ. Trimming removed 2 bases from V and 5 bases from J, with 25 bases in between. There are 18 residues in the CDR3. Constant-region priming of 500 ng total RNA yielded TCR beta cDNA. Generation of the TCR beta libraries relied on three nested multiplex PCR rounds using slightly modified ARM-PCR. Amplification in the first two PCR rounds was performed using TRBV1-TRBV30 forward primers and a C-beta reverse primer for about 10 cycles each. One entry per CDR3 protein, called by TCRdb with MiXCR from the multiplex PCR reads. This sample has roughly 57,000 distinct CDR3 sequences, with about two thirds found just once.

The source of this sequence is a man aged 35-49 years with primary liver carcinoma and hepatitis B virus infection. The chain has TRBV4-2 and TRBJ2-7; maybe TRBD2 (6 bases). Sequencing input: liver tumor tissue from sampling region 2. Subset: tumor region T2, inferior pole. The CDR3 here is CASSQNSPSSGRKHEQYV. The CDR3 DNA sequence: TGTGCCAGCAGCCAAAACTCCCCGAGTAGTGGGAGGAAACACGAGCAGTACGTC.